The clone carrying this T cell receptor (beta chain) was found a few times. This record belongs to a study of T cell repertoires in cytomegalovirus infection. Overall study: Public signatures in TCR beta pointed to CMV infection and matching HLA type.

Via MiXCR, TCRdb re-called the reads, giving one row per CDR3 protein. Of 200,000 or so distinct CDR3 sequences in the sample, 25% to 30% were seen once. The receptor was derived from a human donor in good health (CMV status not recorded). Some clones in this sample may be carry-over from other donors' samples. Sequencing was carried out using PBMCs.

CDR3 nucleotides: TGCAGCGTACGCCCGTCAACAACTAATGAAAAACTGTTTTTT. This sequence encodes CSVRPSTTNEKLFF. V usage is TRBV29-1 and J usage is TRBJ1-4; the D is unclear. Germline V lookup: CDR1 SQVTM, CDR2 ANQGSEA. The CDR3 runs to 14 residues. Trimming left V 6 bases short and J 0 bases short, with 11 bases between.